This T cell receptor beta chain was profiled in a study of cytomegalovirus exposure and HLA in healthy donors. Vbeta (60) and Jbeta (13) primers were used in the PCR. TCRdb's copy holds only in-frame clones and misses some; the assay was immunoSEQ multiplex PCR. The data contain roughly 120,000 clones, about four fifths of them singletons. Germline values: CDR1 SEHNR, CDR2 FQNEAQ (reference sequence). Trimming left V 5 bases short and J 5 bases short, with 9 bases between. The CDR3 covers 13 residues. This TCR derives from a woman younger than 35 in good health and CMV-seronegative. The sequencing sample was made of PBMCs. The chain is built from TRBV7-9 and TRBJ1-4; D is perhaps TRBD1 (5 bases). CDR3 amino acids: CASSPDRNEKLFF. CDR3 DNA: TGTGCCAGCAGCCCAGACAGAAATGAAAAACTGTTTTTT.